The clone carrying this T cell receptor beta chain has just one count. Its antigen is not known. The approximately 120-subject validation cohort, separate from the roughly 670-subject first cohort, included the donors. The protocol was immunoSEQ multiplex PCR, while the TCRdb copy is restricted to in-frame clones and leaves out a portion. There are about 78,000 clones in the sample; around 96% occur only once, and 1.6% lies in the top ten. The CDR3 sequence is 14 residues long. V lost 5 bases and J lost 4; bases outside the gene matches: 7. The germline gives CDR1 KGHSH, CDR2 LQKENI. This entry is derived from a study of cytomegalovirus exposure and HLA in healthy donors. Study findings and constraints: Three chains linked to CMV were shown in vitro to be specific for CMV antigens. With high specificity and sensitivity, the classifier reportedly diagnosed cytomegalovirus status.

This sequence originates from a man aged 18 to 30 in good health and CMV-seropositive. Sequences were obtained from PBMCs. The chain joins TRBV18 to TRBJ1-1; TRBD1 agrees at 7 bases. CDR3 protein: CASSAAYRGTEAFF. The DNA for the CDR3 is TGTGCCAGCTCAGCTGCATACAGGGGCACTGAAGCTTTCTTT.